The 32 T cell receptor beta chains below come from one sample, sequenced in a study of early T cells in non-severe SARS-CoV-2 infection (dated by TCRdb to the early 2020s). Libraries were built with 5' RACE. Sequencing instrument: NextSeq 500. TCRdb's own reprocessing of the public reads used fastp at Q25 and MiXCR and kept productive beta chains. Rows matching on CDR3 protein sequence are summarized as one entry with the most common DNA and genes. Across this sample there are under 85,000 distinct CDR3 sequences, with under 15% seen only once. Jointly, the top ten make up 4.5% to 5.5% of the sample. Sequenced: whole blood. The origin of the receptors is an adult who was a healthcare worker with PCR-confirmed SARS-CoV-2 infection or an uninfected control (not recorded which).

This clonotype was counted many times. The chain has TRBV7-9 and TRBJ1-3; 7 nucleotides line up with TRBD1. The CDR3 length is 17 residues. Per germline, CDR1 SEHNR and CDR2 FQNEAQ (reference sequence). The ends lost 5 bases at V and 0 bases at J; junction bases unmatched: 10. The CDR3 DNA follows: TGTGCCAGCAGCCCTGACAGGGCCCAAGTCTCTGGAAACACCATATATTTT. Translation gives CASSPDRAQVSGNTIYF.

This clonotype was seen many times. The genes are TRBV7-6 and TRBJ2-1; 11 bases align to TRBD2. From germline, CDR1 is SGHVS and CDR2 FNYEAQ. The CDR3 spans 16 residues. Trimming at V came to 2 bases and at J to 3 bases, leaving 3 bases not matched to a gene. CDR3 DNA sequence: TGTGCCAGCAGCTTATCCGGACTAGCGGGCTACAATGAGCAGTTCTTC. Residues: CASSLSGLAGYNEQFF.

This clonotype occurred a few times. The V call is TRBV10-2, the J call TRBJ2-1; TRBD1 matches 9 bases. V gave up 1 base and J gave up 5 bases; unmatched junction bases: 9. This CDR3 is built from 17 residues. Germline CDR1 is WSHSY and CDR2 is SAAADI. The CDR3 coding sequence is TGCGCCAGCAGTGAGTTGCCCGGGACAGGGTTAAACAATGAGCAGTTCTTC. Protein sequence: CASSELPGTGLNNEQFF.

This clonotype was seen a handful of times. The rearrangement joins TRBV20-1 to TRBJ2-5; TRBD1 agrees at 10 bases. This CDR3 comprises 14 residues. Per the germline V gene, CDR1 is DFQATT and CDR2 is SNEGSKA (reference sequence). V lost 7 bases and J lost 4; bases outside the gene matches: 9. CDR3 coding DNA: TGCAGTGGGGTGACAGGGGGCTTTGGAGAGACCCAGTACTTC. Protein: CSGVTGGFGETQYF.

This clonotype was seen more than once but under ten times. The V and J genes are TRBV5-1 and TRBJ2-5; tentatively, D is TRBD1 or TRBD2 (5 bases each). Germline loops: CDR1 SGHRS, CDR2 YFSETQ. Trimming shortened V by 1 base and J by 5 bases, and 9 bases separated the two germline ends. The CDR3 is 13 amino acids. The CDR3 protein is CASSLSGSETQYF. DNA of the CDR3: TGCGCCAGCAGCTTGTCAGGGAGTGAGACCCAGTACTTC.

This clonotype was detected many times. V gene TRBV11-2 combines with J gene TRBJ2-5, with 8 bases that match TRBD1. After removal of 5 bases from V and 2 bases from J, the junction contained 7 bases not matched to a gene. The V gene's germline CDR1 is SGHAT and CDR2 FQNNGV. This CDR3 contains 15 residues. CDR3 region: CASSPGTGSQETQYF. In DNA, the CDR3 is TGTGCCAGCAGCCCCGGGACAGGATCACAAGAGACCCAGTACTTC.

CDR3: CAISEFGSNQPQHF. The CDR3 DNA reads as TGTGCCATCAGTGAATTTGGCAGCAATCAGCCCCAGCATTTT. The chain combines TRBV10-3 with TRBJ1-5; no reliable D call. The germline V gene encodes CDR1 ENHRY and CDR2 SYGVKD. Trimming left V 3 bases short and J 1 base short, with 7 bases between. This CDR3 is 14 amino acids long.

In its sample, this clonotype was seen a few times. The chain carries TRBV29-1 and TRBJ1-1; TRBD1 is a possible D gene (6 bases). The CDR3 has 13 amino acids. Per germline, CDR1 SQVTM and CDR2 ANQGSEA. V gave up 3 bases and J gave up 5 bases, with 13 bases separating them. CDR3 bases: TGCAGCGTTGATATGGGGGCAGGGACTGAAGCTTTCTTT. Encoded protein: CSVDMGAGTEAFF.

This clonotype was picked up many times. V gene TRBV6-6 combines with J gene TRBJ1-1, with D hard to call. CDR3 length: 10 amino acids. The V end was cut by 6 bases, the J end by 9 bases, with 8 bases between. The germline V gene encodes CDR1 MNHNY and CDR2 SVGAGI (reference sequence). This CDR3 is CASSRGQAFF. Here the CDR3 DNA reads TGTGCCAGCAGCAGAGGCCAAGCTTTCTTT.

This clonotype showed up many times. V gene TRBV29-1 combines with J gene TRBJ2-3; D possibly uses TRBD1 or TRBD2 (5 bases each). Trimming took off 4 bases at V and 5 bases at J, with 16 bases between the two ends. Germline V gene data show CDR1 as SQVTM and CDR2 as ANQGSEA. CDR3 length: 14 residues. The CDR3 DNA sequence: TGCAGCGTTGGACGGGGCCGATTTGAAGATACGCAGTATTTT. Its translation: CSVGRGRFEDTQYF.

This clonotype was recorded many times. This CDR3 reads CASSADQRGGLEQFF. CDR3 nucleotides: TGTGCCAGCAGCGCCGACCAGCGGGGGGGTCTTGAGCAGTTCTTC. V is TRBV5-6 and J is TRBJ2-1; TRBD2 matches 10 bases. The CDR3 runs to 15 residues. The germline CDR1 and CDR2 sequences are SGHDT and YYEEEE. The junction had 10 bases not matched to a gene; V was cut back by 4 bases and J by 9 bases.

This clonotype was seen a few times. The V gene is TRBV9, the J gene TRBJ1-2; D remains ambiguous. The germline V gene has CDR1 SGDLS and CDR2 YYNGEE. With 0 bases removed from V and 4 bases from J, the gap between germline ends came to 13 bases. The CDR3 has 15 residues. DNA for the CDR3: TGTGCCAGCAGCGTAGGGGCCGCGACCACCTATGGCTACACCTTC. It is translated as CASSVGAATTYGYTF.

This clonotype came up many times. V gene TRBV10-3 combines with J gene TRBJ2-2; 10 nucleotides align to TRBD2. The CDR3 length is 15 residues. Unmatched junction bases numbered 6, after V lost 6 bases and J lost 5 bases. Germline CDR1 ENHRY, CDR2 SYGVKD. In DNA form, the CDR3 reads TGTGCCATCAGCCGTATAGCGGGGGGAACCGGGGAGCTGTTTTTT. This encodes CAISRIAGGTGELFF.

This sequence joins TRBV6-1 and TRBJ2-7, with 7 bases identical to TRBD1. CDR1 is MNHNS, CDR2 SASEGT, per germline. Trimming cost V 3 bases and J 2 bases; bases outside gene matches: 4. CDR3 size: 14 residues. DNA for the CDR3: TGTGCCAGCAGTGACCGGGACAGAGCCTACGAGCAGTACTTC. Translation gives CASSDRDRAYEQYF.

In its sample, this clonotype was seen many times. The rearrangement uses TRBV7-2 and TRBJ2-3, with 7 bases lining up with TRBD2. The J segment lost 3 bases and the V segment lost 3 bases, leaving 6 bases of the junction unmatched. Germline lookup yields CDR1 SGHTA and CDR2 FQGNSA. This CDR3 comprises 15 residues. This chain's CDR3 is CASSFIVGGTDTQYF. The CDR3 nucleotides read TGTGCCAGCAGCTTTATTGTCGGGGGGACAGATACGCAGTATTTT.

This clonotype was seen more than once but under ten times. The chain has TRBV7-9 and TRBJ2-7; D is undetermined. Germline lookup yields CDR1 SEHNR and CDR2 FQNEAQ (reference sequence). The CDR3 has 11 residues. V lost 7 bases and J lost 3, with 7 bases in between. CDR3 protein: CASTDDYEQYF. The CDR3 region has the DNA TGTGCCAGCACCGACGACTACGAGCAGTACTTC.

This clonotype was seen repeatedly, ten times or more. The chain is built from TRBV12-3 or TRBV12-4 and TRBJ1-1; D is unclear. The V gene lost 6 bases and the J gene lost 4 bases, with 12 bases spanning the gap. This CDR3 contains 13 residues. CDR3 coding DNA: TGTGCCAGCAGATCCCCGTTGGCCACTGAAGCTTTCTTT. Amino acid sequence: CASRSPLATEAFF.

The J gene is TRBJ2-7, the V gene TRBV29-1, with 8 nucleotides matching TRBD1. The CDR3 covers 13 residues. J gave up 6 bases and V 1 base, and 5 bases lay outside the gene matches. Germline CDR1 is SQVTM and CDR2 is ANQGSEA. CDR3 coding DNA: TGCAGCGTTGAAGGGACAGGGATGTTCGAGCAGTACTTC. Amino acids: CSVEGTGMFEQYF.

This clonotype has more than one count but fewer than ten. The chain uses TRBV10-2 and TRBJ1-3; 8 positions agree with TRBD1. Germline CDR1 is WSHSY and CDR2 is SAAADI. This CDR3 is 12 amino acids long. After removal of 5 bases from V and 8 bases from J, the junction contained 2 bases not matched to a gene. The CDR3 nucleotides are TGCGCCAGCAGTTCACAGGGGGACACCATATATTTT. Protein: CASSSQGDTIYF.

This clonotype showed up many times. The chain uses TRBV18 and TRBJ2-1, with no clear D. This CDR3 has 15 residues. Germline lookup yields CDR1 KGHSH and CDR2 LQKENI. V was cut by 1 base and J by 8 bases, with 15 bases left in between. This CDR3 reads CASSPLPLSPDEQFF. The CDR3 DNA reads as TGTGCCAGCTCACCACTCCCGCTCAGCCCCGATGAGCAGTTCTTC.

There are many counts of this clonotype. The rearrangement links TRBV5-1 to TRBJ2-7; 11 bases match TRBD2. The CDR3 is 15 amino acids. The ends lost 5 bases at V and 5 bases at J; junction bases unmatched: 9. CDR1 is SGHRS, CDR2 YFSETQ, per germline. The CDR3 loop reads CASRDLAGGPHEQYF. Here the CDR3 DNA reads TGCGCCAGCAGGGATCTAGCGGGGGGACCCCACGAGCAGTACTTC.

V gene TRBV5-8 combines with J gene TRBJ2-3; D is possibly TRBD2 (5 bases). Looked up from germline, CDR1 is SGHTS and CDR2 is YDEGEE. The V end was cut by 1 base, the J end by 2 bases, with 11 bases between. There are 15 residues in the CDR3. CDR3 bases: TGTGCCAGCAGCTTGAGAGCGGTGAACACAGATACGCAGTATTTT. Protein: CASSLRAVNTDTQYF.

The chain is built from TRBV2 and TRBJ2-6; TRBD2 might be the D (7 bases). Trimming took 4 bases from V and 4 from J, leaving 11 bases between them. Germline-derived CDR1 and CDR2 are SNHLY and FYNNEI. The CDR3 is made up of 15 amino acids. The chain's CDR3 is CASSGGGSGANVLTF. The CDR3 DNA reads TGTGCCAGCAGTGGCGGGGGCTCGGGGGCCAACGTCCTGACTTTC.

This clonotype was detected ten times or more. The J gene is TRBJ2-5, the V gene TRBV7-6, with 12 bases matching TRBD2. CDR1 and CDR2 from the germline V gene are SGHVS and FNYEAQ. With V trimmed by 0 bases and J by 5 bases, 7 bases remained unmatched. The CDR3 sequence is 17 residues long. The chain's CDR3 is CASSLAASGGAGETQYF. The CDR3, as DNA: TGTGCCAGCAGCTTAGCCGCTAGCGGGGGGGCTGGCGAGACCCAGTACTTC.

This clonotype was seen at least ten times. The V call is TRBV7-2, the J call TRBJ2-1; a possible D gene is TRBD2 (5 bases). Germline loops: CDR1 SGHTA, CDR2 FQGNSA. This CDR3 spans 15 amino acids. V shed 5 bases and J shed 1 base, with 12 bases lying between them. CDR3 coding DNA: TGTGCCAGCAGCCGCAACGGGGAATCCTACAATGAGCAGTTCTTC. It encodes CASSRNGESYNEQFF.

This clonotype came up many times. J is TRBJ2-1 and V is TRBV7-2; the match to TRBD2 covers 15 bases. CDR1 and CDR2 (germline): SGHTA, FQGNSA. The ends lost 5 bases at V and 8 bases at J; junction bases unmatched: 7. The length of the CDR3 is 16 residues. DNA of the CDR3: TGTGCCAGCAGCCTGTTAGGACTAGCGGGAGGGTATGAGCAGTTCTTC. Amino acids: CASSLLGLAGGYEQFF.

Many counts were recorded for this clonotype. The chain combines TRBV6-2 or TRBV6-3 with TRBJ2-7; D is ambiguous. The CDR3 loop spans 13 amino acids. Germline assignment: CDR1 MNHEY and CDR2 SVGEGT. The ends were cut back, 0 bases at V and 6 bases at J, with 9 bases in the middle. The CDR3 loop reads CASSYSIMSEQYF. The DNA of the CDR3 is TGTGCCAGCAGTTACTCGATTATGTCCGAGCAGTACTTC.

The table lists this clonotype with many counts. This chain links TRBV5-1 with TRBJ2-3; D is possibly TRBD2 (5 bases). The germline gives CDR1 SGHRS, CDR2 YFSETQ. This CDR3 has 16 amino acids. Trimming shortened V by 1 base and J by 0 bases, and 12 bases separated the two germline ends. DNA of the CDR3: TGCGCCAGCAGCTTGTTTAGGACGGGAAGCACAGATACGCAGTATTTT. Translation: CASSLFRTGSTDTQYF.

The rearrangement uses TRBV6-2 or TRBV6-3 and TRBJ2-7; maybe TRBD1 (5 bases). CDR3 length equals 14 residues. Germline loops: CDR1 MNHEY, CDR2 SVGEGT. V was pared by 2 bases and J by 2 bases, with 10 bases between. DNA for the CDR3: TGTGCCAGCAGTTACGAGGCAGGGACCTACGAGCAGTACTTC. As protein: CASSYEAGTYEQYF.

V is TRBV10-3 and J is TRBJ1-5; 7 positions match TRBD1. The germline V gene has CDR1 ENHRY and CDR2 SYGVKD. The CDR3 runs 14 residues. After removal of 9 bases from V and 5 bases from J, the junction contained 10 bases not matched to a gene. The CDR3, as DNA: TGTGCCATTTTAACCGGGACAGACTATCAGCCCCAGCATTTT. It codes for CAILTGTDYQPQHF.

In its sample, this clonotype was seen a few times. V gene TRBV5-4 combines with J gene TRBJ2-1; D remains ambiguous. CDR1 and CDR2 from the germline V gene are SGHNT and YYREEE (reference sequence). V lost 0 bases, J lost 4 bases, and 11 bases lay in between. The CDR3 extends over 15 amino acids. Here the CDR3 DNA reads TGTGCCAGCAGCTTGGAGGTCGGCGCTTACAATGAGCAGTTCTTC. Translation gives CASSLEVGAYNEQFF.

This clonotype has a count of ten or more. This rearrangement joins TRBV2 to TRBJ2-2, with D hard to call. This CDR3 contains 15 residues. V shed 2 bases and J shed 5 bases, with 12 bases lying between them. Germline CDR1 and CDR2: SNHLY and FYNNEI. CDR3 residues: CASSERGPQTGELFF. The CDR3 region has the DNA TGTGCCAGCAGTGAACGAGGACCCCAAACCGGGGAGCTGTTTTTT.